Each of the 21 T cell receptor beta chains below was sequenced from the same sample in a study of blood T cell repertoires in COVID-19. Assay used: immunoSEQ multiplex PCR; TCRdb lists only in-frame clones, some missing. The sample yields approximately 250,000 clones, roughly 85% seen once. Material: peripheral blood. The source is a man aged 35 to 55 with acute or convalescent COVID-19.

V gene TRBV7-2 combines with J gene TRBJ1-1, with D unclear. Germline V gene data show CDR1 as SGHTA and CDR2 as FQGNSA. CDR3 length: 14 amino acids. Trimming left V 0 bases short and J 5 bases short, with 10 bases between. The CDR3: CASSLAQSGTEAFF. CDR3 nucleotide sequence: TGTGCCAGCAGCTTAGCCCAATCCGGGACTGAAGCTTTCTTT. The variable domain in full, with the rest retrieved from reference TRBV7-2 and TRBJ1-1, is GAGVSQSPSNKVTEKGKDVELRCDPISGHTALYWYRQSLGQGLEFLIYFQGNSAPDKSGLPSDRFSAERTGGSVSTLTIQRTQQEDSAVYLCASSLAQSGTEAFFGQGTRLTVV.

The genes are TRBV11-3 and TRBJ2-2, with unresolved D. This CDR3 is 12 amino acids long. Germline CDR1 SGHNT, CDR2 YENEEA. Trimming stripped 0 bases from V and 7 bases from J, with 3 bases between. DNA for the CDR3: TGTGCCAGCAGCTTAGAATACGGGGAGCTGTTTTTT. Its protein product is CASSLEYGELFF.

This chain uses TRBV5-1 with TRBJ2-1; 8 bases agree with TRBD2. Trimming at V came to 5 bases and at J to 7 bases, leaving 14 bases not matched to a gene. In germline, CDR1 is SGHRS, CDR2 YFSETQ. The CDR3 runs to 16 residues. The CDR3 sequence: CASRQNFGGALNEQFF. The CDR3 bases are TGCGCCAGCAGACAAAATTTCGGGGGGGCGCTTAATGAGCAGTTCTTC.

The chain recombines TRBV11-3 with TRBJ2-1, with TRBD2 matching 11 bases. This CDR3 spans 16 amino acids. Per the germline V gene, CDR1 is SGHNT and CDR2 is YENEEA. The junction had 5 bases not matched to a gene; V was cut back by 5 bases and J by 2 bases. CDR3 sequence reads: CASSLTSGGAYNEQFF. As DNA, the CDR3 is TGTGCCAGCAGCCTAACTAGCGGGGGCGCCTACAATGAGCAGTTCTTC.

The chain joins TRBV5-1 to TRBJ1-3; D is uncertain. Trimming removed 1 base from V and 3 bases from J, with 5 bases in between. Looked up from germline, CDR1 is SGHRS and CDR2 is YFSETQ. CDR3 length: 13 residues. This CDR3 is CASSLNSGNTIYF. The CDR3 region has the DNA TGCGCCAGCAGCTTGAACAGTGGAAACACCATATATTTT.

The CDR3 DNA reads as TGCGCCAGCAGCCACCTAAGGGCAGGGGGATATGGCTACACCTTC. It codes for CASSHLRAGGYGYTF. The chain carries TRBV4-1 and TRBJ1-2; 7 bases line up with TRBD1. V lost 3 bases to trimming and J lost 5 bases; unmatched junction nucleotides: 9. CDR3 length equals 15 residues. Germline assignment: CDR1 MGHRA and CDR2 YSYEKL.

The chain employs TRBV19 and TRBJ2-1; 11 bases map to TRBD1. Germline V CDR1 and CDR2: LNHDA, SQIVND (reference sequence). J was trimmed by 9 bases and V by 3 bases; bases with no gene match: 4. This CDR3 contains 14 residues. Written as DNA, the CDR3 is TGTGCCAGTAGTATTCCGGGGACAGGGGGTGAGCAGTTCTTC. Its protein product is CASSIPGTGGEQFF.

J is TRBJ1-2 and V is TRBV2; D is perhaps TRBD1 (6 bases). With 3 bases removed from V and 8 bases from J, the gap between germline ends came to 16 bases. The CDR3 covers 14 residues. Germline V gene sequence: CDR1 SNHLY, CDR2 FYNNEI. CDR3 residues: CASSEKAGAGGYTF. DNA of the CDR3: TGTGCCAGCAGTGAGAAGGCAGGGGCAGGAGGCTACACCTTC.

DNA for the CDR3: TGTGCCAGCAGTGATAGATACGAGCAGTACTTC. Protein product: CASSDRYEQYF. The V call is TRBV6-1, the J call TRBJ2-7; D not certain. The CDR3 totals 11 residues. V shed 3 bases and J shed 4 bases, with 4 bases lying between them. CDR1 MNHNS and CDR2 SASEGT come from the germline V gene.

This clone was recorded only once. The chain is built from TRBV11-2 and TRBJ1-1; TRBD1 agrees at 8 bases. CDR3 size: 15 residues. Germline CDR1 reads SGHAT; CDR2 reads FQNNGV. The V gene end was trimmed by 4 bases and the J gene end by 8 bases; junction bases not matched to a gene: 12. CDR3 sequence: CASSSPGQGRLEAFF. The CDR3 nucleotides are TGTGCCAGCAGCTCCCCTGGACAGGGCAGGCTCGAAGCTTTCTTT.

A few counts support this clone. The chain uses TRBV6-5 and TRBJ1-2; no clear D. Germline loops: CDR1 MNHEY, CDR2 SVGAGI. The CDR3 consists of 15 residues. Between the trimmed V and J ends, which lost 6 bases and 5 bases, there was a span of 19 bases. CDR3 sequence: CASRQGSLSGYGYTF. The CDR3 nucleotides are TGTGCCAGCAGACAAGGCAGCCTTTCGGGTTATGGCTACACCTTC.

This sequence joins TRBV6-5 and TRBJ1-1; weak D call: TRBD1 (5 bases). CDR3 length equals 15 residues. The germline V and J ends were trimmed by 2 bases and 6 bases, with 16 bases remaining between them. CDR1 and CDR2 from the germline V gene are MNHEY and SVGAGI. The CDR3 is CASSYPEAGSAEAFF. CDR3 nucleotides: TGTGCCAGCAGTTACCCCGAGGCAGGGTCGGCTGAAGCTTTCTTT.

Many counts were recorded for this clone. CDR3 sequence: CASSVKDQGASYNSPLHF. DNA of the CDR3: TGTGCCAGCAGCGTAAAGGACCAGGGGGCCTCCTATAATTCACCCCTCCACTTT. This rearrangement joins TRBV2 to TRBJ1-6; 8 bases match TRBD1. CDR1 and CDR2 (germline): SNHLY, FYNNEI. The CDR3 contains 18 residues. The trim removed 6 bases at V and 0 bases at J, leaving 10 bases unmatched. The complete variable domain, with remaining parts taken from reference TRBV2 and TRBJ1-6, reads EPEVTQTPSHQVTQMGQEVILRCVPISNHLYFYWYRQILGQKVEFLVSFYNNEISEKSEIFDDQFSVERPDGSNFTLKIRSTKLEDSAMYFCASSVKDQGASYNSPLHFGNGTRLTVT.

The chain links TRBV28 to TRBJ1-1; D ambiguous. CDR1 and CDR2 from the germline V gene are MDHEN and SYDVKM. The germline V and J ends were trimmed by 7 bases and 0 bases, with 15 bases remaining between them. This CDR3 contains 15 residues. The CDR3 spells CASILRSAMNTEAFF. CDR3 nucleotides: TGTGCCAGCATTCTGCGATCCGCCATGAACACTGAAGCTTTCTTT.

The chain joins TRBV9 to TRBJ2-1; D is undetermined. Germline V gene sequence: CDR1 SGDLS, CDR2 YYNGEE. Trimming pared 2 bases from V and 9 bases from J, leaving 12 bases between. This CDR3 is 13 amino acids long. CDR3 nucleotides: TGTGCCAGCAGCGTGGCTCAGACAAGTGAGCAGTTCTTC. This codes for CASSVAQTSEQFF.

V is TRBV13 and J is TRBJ1-1; no reliable D call. V shed 2 bases and J shed 8 bases, with 12 bases lying between them. Germline CDR1 and CDR2: PRHDT and FYEKMQ (reference sequence). The CDR3 is 13 amino acids. CDR3 loop: CASSLTGMREAFF. CDR3 nucleotide sequence: TGTGCCAGCAGCTTAACGGGGATGCGGGAAGCTTTCTTT.

The chain joins TRBV12-3 or TRBV12-4 to TRBJ2-2, with 7 bases that match TRBD1. Trimming cost V 7 bases and J 5 bases; bases outside gene matches: 4. The CDR3 has 13 amino acids. The CDR3 sequence is CASTQGWTGELFF. CDR3 DNA: TGTGCCAGCACACAGGGGTGGACCGGGGAGCTGTTTTTT.

The V gene is TRBV5-6, the J gene TRBJ1-3, with D perhaps TRBD1 (6 bases). The CDR3 has 16 amino acids. Germline V gene data show CDR1 as SGHDT and CDR2 as YYEEEE. Between the trimmed V and J ends, which lost 0 bases and 0 bases, there was a span of 10 bases. CDR3 bases: TGTGCCAGCAGCTTGGCCGGACAGCTCTCTGGAAACACCATATATTTT. This translates into CASSLAGQLSGNTIYF.

The V and J genes are TRBV19 and TRBJ1-2; 8 positions agree with TRBD1. The CDR3 extends over 13 amino acids. V lost 7 bases and J lost 3; bases outside the gene matches: 4. Germline CDR1 is LNHDA and CDR2 is SQIVND (reference sequence). Written as DNA, the CDR3 is TGTGCCAGTAATTCGGACAGGGACTATGGCTACACCTTC. Translated, it gives CASNSDRDYGYTF.

This CDR3 reads CAIRDRGGANVLTF. The DNA of the CDR3 is TGTGCCATCAGAGACAGGGGTGGGGCCAACGTCCTGACTTTC. This rearrangement joins TRBV10-3 to TRBJ2-6, with 8 bases aligning to TRBD1. This CDR3 contains 14 residues. With 6 bases clipped from V and 3 bases from J, the junction kept 1 base outside the gene matches. Germline V CDR1 and CDR2: ENHRY, SYGVKD.

V usage is TRBV6-5 and J usage is TRBJ1-1; perhaps TRBD1 as D (6 bases). This CDR3 spans 14 amino acids. Germline-derived CDR1 and CDR2 are MNHEY and SVGAGI. V was shortened by 2 bases and J by 0 bases, with 7 bases between the two germline ends. Here the CDR3 reads CASSYGTLNTEAFF. The CDR3, as DNA: TGTGCCAGCAGTTACGGGACATTGAACACTGAAGCTTTCTTT.